Detailed here is one TCR beta chain. The data were obtained in a study of blood T cell repertoires in COVID-19. In the study overall: Donors in the United States, Italy and Spain gave samples during acute or convalescent COVID-19. Nucleic acid was either cDNA or gDNA, and it came from T cells, B-cell-depleted T cells, or PBMCs.

V was pared by 3 bases and J by 0 bases, with 9 bases of the junction left unmatched. The CDR3 sequence is 18 residues long. Germline CDR1 and CDR2: SGDLS and YYNGEE. Methods used by the authors: Using reference gene primer amplification, nucleated cell counts were estimated. Profiled with immunoSEQ multiplex PCR; TCRdb holds only in-frame clones, not every one. V, J and clone size were drawn from that table, and D and trimming were deduced from the DNA. The repertoire consists of around 260,000 clones, with around 90% occurring once and the leading ten covering roughly 4%. The TCR was taken from a man in his sixties who had recovered from COVID-19. The chain is built from TRBV9 and TRBJ2-6, with 7 positions matching TRBD1. The sequenced sample consisted of peripheral blood. The CDR3 spells CASSGTDRWLSGANVLTF. The CDR3 nucleotides are TGTGCCAGCAGCGGAACGGACAGGTGGCTCTCTGGGGCCAACGTCCTGACTTTC.